These 3 T cell receptor beta chains originate from one sample sequenced in a study of T cells in Graves' hyperthyroidism and ophthalmopathy. The TCR beta CDR3 regions underwent amplification using RNA transcripts as the source. TCR CDR3 underwent first-round RT-PCR with the HTBI primer set. In TCRdb, the multiplex PCR reads were re-called with MiXCR into one record per CDR3 protein. In the table there are under 700,000 distinct CDR3 sequences, over 15% of which are singletons. The sequenced material came from blood. The receptor source for this set is a woman under 30 with Graves' hyperthyroidism.

This clonotype appeared many times. This rearrangement joins TRBV5-1 to TRBJ2-7; a possible D gene is TRBD2 (6 bases). The V gene lost 4 bases and the J gene lost 2 bases, with 16 bases spanning the gap. The CDR3 consists of 15 residues. CDR1 and CDR2 from the germline V gene are SGHRS and YFSETQ. The CDR3 DNA reads TGCGCCAGCAGCCCGGGACTCGCGTCAACCTACGAGCAGTACTTC. It specifies CASSPGLASTYEQYF.

The V call is TRBV6-1, the J call TRBJ1-6; possible D gene TRBD1, 6 bases. Germline V lookup: CDR1 MNHNS, CDR2 SASEGT. Deletions cut 10 bases from V and 1 base from J, with 26 bases between. The CDR3 has 19 residues. CDR3 in DNA: TGTGCCACCGTCGTGGGGGCTTTAGGAAAGGGGTCCTATAATTCACCCCTCCACTTT. It codes for CATVVGALGKGSYNSPLHF.

The chain carries TRBV5-1 and TRBJ1-4; D uncertain. Germline CDR1 reads SGHRS; CDR2 reads YFSETQ. The CDR3 sequence is 14 residues long. V was cut by 2 bases and J by 1 base, with 6 bases left in between. In DNA, the CDR3 is TGCGCCAGCAGCTTAATGGGAACTAATGAAAAACTGTTTTTT. This gives the protein CASSLMGTNEKLFF.